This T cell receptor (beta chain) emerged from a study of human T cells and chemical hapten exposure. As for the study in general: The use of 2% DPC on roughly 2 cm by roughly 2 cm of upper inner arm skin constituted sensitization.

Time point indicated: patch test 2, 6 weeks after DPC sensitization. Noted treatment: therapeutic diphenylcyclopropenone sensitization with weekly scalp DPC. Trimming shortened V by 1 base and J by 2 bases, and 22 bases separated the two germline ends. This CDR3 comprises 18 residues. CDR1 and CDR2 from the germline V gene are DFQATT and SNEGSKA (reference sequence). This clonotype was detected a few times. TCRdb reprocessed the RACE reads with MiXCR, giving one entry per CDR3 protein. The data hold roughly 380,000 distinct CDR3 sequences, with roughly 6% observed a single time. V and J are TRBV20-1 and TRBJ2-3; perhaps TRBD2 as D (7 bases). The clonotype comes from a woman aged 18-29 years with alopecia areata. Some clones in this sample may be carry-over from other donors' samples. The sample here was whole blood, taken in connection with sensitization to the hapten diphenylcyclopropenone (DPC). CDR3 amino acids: CSARGRLKGGPFTDTQYF. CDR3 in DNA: TGCAGTGCTAGAGGAAGACTCAAGGGGGGGCCGTTCACAGATACGCAGTATTTT.